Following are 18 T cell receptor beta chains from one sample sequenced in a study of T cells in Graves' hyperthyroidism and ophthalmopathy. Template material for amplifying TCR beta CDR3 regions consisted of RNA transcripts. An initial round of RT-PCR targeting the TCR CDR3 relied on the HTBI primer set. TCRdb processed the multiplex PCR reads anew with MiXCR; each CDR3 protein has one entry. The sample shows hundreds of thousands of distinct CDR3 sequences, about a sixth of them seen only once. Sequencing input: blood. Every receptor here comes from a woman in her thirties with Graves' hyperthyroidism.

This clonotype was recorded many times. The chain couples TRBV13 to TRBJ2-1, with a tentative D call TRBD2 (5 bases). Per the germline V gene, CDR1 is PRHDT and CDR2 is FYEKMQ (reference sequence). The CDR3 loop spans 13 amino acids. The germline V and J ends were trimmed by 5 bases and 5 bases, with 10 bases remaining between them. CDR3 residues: CASSRGSNNEQFF. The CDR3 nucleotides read TGTGCCAGCAGCCGCGGGTCTAACAATGAGCAGTTCTTC.

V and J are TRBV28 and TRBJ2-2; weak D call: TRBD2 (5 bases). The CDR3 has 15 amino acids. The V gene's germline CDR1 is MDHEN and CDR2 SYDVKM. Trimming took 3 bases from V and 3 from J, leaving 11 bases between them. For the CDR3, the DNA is TGTGCCAGCAGTTTCGAGACTATTCACACCGGGGAGCTGTTTTTT. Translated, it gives CASSFETIHTGELFF. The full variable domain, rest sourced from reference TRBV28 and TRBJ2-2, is DVKVTQSSRYLVKRTGEKVFLECVQDMDHENMFWYRQDPGLGLRLIYFSYDVKMKEKGDIPEGYSVSREKKERFSLILESASTNQTSMYLCASSFETIHTGELFFGEGSRLTVL.

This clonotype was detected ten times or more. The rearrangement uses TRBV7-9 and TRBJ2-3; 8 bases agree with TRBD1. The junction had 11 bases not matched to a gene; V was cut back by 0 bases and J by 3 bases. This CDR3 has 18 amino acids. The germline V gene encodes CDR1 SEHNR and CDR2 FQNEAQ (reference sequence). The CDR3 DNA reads TGTGCCAGCAGCTTAGCGACAGCCCGGGACAGGACGACAGATACGCAGTATTTT. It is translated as CASSLATARDRTTDTQYF.

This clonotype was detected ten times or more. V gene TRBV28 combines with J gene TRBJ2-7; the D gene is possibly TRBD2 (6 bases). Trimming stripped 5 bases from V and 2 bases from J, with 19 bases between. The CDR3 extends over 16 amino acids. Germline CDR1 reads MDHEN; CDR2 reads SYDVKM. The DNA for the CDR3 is TGTGCCAGCAGTGCCGCGACCGGGGGATTTGCCTACGAGCAGTACTTC. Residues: CASSAATGGFAYEQYF.

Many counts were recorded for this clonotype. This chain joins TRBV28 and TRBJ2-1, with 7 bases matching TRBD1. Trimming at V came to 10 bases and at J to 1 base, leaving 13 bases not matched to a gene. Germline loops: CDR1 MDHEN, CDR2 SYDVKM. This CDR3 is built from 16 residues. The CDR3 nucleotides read TGTGCCACCAACGAATTTAGGGGGCAATCCTACAATGAGCAGTTCTTC. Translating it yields CATNEFRGQSYNEQFF.

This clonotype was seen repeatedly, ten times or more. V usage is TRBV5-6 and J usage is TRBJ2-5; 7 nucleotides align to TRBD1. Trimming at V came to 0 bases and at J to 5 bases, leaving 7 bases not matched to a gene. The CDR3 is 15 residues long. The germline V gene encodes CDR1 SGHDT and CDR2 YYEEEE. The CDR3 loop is CASSLVWTTGETQYF. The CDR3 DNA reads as TGTGCCAGCAGCTTGGTCTGGACGACAGGGGAGACCCAGTACTTC.

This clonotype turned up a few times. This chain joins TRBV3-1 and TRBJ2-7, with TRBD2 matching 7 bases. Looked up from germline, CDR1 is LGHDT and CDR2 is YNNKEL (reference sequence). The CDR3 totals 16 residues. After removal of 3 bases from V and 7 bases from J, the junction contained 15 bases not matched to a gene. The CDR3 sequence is CASSQTSGTELVEQYF. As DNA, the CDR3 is TGTGCCAGCAGCCAGACGAGCGGGACGGAGCTAGTGGAGCAGTACTTC.

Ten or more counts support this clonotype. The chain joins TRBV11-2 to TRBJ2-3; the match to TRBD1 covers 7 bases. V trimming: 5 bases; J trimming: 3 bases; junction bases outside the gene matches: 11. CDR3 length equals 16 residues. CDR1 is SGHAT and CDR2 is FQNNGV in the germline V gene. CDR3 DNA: TGTGCCAGCAGCCAACTGACAGGGCAAAGGACAGATACGCAGTATTTT. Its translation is CASSQLTGQRTDTQYF. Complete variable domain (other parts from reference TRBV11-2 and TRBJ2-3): EAGVAQSPRYKIIEKRQSVAFWCNPISGHATLYWYQQILGQGPKLLIQFQNNGVVDDSQLPKDRFSAERLKGVDSTLKIQPAKLEDSAVYLCASSQLTGQRTDTQYFGPGTRLTVL.

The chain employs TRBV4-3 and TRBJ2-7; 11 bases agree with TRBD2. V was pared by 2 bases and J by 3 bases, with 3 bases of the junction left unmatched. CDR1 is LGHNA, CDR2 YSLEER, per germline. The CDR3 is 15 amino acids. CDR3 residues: CASSQSTSGVYEQYF. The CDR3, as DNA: TGCGCCAGCAGCCAATCGACTAGCGGGGTCTACGAGCAGTACTTC.

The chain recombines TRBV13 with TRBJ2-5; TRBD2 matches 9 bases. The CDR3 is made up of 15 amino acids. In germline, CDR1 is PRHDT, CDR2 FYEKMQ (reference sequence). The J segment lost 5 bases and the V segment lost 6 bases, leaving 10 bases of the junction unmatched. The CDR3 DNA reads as TGTGCCAGCAGTCGTAGCGGGAGAGGTGCGGAGACCCAGTACTTC. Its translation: CASSRSGRGAETQYF.

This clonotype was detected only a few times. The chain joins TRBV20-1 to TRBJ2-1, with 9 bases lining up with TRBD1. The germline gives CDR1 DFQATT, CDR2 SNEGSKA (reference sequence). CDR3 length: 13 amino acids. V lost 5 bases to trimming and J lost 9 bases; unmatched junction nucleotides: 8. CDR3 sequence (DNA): TGCAGTGCTCCTATGGGGACAGGGAGTGAGCAGTTCTTC. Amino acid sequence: CSAPMGTGSEQFF.

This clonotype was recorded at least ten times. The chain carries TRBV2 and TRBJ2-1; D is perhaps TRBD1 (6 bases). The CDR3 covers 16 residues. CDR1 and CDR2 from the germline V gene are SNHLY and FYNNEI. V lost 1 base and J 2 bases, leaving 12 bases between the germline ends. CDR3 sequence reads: CASSEEGRGPYNEQFF. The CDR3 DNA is TGTGCCAGCAGTGAAGAGGGCAGGGGACCCTACAATGAGCAGTTCTTC.

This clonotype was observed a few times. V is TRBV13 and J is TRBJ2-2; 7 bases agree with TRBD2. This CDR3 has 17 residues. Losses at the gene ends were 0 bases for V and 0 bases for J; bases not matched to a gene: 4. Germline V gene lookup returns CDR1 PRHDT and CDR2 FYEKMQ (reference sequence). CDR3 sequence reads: CASSLGGLGSNTGELFF. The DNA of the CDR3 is TGTGCCAGCAGCTTAGGTGGACTAGGGTCGAACACCGGGGAGCTGTTTTTT.

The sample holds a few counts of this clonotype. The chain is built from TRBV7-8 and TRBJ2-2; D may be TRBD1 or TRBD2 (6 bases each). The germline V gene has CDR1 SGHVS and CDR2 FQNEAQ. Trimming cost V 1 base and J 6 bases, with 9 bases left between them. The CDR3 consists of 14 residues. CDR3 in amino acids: CASSLEGEAGELFF. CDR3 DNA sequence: TGTGCCAGCAGCTTAGAGGGGGAGGCCGGGGAGCTGTTTTTT.

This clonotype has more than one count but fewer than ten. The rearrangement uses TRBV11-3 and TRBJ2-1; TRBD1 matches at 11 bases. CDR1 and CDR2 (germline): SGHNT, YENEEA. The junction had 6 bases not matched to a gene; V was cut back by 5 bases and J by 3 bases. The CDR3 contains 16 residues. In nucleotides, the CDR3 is TGTGCCAGCAGCCGGCGGGGACAGGGGGACTACAATGAGCAGTTCTTC. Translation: CASSRRGQGDYNEQFF.

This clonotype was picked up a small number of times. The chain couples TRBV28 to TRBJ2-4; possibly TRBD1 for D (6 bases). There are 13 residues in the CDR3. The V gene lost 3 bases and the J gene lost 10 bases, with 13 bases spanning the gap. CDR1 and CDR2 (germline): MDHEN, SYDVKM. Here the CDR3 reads CASSLQGLNIQYF. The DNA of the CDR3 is TGTGCCAGCAGTTTGCAGGGGTTGAATATTCAGTACTTC.

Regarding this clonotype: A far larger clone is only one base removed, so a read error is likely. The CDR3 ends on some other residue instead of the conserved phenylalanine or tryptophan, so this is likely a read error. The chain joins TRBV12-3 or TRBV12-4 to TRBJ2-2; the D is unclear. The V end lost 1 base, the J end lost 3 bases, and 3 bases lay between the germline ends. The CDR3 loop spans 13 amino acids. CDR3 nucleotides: TGTGCCAGCAGTTTAGTGGACACCGGGGAGCTGTTTCTT. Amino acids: CASSLVDTGELFL.

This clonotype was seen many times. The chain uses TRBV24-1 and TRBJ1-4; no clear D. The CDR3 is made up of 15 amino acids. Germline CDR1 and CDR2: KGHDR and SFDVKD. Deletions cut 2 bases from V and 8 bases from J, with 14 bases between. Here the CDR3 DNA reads TGTGCCACCAGTGATTCCGGATCGGCGGGGGAAAAACTGTTTTTT. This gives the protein CATSDSGSAGEKLFF.